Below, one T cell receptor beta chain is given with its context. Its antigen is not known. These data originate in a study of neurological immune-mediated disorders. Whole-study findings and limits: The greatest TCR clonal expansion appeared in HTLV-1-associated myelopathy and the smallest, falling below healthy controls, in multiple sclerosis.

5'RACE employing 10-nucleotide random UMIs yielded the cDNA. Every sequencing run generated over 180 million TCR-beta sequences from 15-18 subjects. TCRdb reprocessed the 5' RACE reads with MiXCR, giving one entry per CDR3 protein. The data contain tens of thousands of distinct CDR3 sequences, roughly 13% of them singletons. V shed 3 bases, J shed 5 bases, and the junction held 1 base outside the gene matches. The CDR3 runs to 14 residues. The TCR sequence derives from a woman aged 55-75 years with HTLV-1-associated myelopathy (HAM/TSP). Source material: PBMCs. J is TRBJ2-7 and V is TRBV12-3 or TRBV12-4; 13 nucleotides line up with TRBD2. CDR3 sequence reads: CASSLTSGRHEQYF. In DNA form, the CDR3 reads TGTGCCAGCAGTTTGACTAGCGGGAGGCACGAGCAGTACTTC.